The 25 T cell receptor delta chains below come from one sample, sequenced in a study of gamma-delta chains in newborns, infants, children. TCRdb reprocessed the reads using CATT. This table holds fewer than 8,500 delta-chain clones, approximately 1.5% found once. Sequencing used blood. The receptor set was obtained from a child who was a newborn, infant or young child, either healthy, febrile or measles-vaccinated (not recorded which).

This clone was observed a few times. The rearrangement joins TRDV1 to TRDJ1; 10 positions match TRDD3. The CDR3 totals 24 residues. The trim removed 1 base at V and 0 bases at J, leaving 26 bases unmatched. Per germline, CDR1 TSWWSYY and CDR2 QGS. The CDR3, as DNA: TGTGCTCTTGGGGAACACTACGGACCAGGGGTGGGGGATACCTGCGGCCCGTACACCGATAAACTCATCTTT. The encoded protein is CALGEHYGPGVGDTCGPYTDKLIF.

Points on this clone: TCRdb shows a much larger clone's protein in place of this DNA's translation, and the two differ at residue 5, likely through a read error; the protein shown is translated from the DNA. The chain carries TRDV1 and TRDJ1, with 9 positions matching TRDD3. The V and J ends lost 5 bases and 1 base, in that order; junction bases with no gene match: 17. CDR1 and CDR2 from the germline V gene are TSWWSYY and QGS. CDR3 size: 19 residues. This CDR3 is CALGLRLLPGIRFTDKLIF. The DNA for the CDR3 is TGTGCTCTTGGGTTGCGGCTTCTTCCGGGGATACGCTTCACCGATAAACTCATCTTT.

A few counts support this clone. The protein held in TCRdb is that of a much larger clone and does not match this DNA's translation at residue 16, likely because of a read error; the protein shown is translated from the DNA. The chain combines TRDV1 with TRDJ1; possible D gene TRDD3, 6 bases. CDR3 length equals 17 residues. Looked up from germline, CDR1 is TSWWSYY and CDR2 is QGS. The CDR3 sequence is CALGELSPVRRRDKLTF. The CDR3 DNA is TGTGCTCTTGGGGAACTTTCCCCCGTACGCAGGAGGGATAAACTCACCTTT.

This clone was observed a handful of times. The protein held in TCRdb is that of a much larger clone and does not match this DNA's translation at residue 14, likely because of a read error; the protein shown is translated from the DNA. The chain recombines TRDV2 with TRDJ1; 13 bases line up with TRDD3. Germline CDR1 reads GEAIGNYY; CDR2 reads EKD. This CDR3 has 16 amino acids. The CDR3 spells CACDTGLGDTTDKPIF. Written as DNA, the CDR3 is TGTGCCTGTGACACCGGACTGGGGGATACGACCGATAAACCCATCTTT.

The rearrangement uses TRDV1 and TRDJ1; 10 bases are shared with TRDD3. V dropped 6 bases and J dropped 7; count of bases not matched to a gene: 11. Per the germline V gene, CDR1 is TSWWSYY and CDR2 is QGS. This CDR3 has 15 residues. CDR3 sequence: CALGTLGDIFGKLIF. CDR3 nucleotides: TGTGCTCTTGGAACCCTGGGGGATATTTTTGGTAAACTCATCTTT.

This clone counts as medium-sized. The same CDR3 arises from other DNA sequences in this sample as well. The chain carries TRDV1 and TRDJ1; TRDD2 matches at 7 bases. The trim removed 1 base at V and 4 bases at J, leaving 6 bases unmatched. The CDR3 is 15 residues long. Germline values: CDR1 TSWWSYY, CDR2 QGS. The CDR3 DNA follows: TGTGCTCTTGGGGAACATTTCCTACTAGGCGATAAACTCATCTTT. Translation gives CALGEHFLLGDKLIF.

This clone is medium-sized (0.01 to 0.1%) by share. The chain is built from TRDV1 and TRDJ1, with 9 bases fitting TRDD2. The CDR3 is 22 amino acids. Germline values: CDR1 TSWWSYY, CDR2 QGS. Unmatched junction bases numbered 23, after V lost 3 bases and J lost 0 bases. CDR3 sequence: CALGEPGPSYGERDPYTDKLIF. The CDR3 DNA is TGTGCTCTTGGGGAGCCAGGCCCTTCCTACGGGGAGAGGGACCCGTACACCGATAAACTCATCTTT.

Points on this clone: The junction departs from the called germline gene at one end, perhaps through a read error. The same CDR3 also results from other DNA sequences found in this sample. The genes are TRDV1 and TRDJ1, with D possibly being TRDD2 (6 bases). This CDR3 spans 18 amino acids. Germline assignment: CDR1 TSWWSYY and CDR2 QGS. As DNA, the CDR3 is TGCGCTCTTGGGGTCTCCATCCTACTCGCTTCGTCCCCCGATAAACTCATCTTT. Its translation: CALGVSILLASSPDKLIF.

This clone was seen a few times. The rearrangement links TRDV1 to TRDJ1; 7 bases fit TRDD2. Trimming took 4 bases from V and 3 from J; bases not matched to a gene: 11. CDR1 and CDR2 from the germline V gene are TSWWSYY and QGS. The CDR3 contains 16 residues. The CDR3 spells CALGVGLPVSADKLIF. CDR3 coding DNA: TGTGCTCTTGGGGTCGGCCTTCCTGTATCAGCCGATAAACTCATCTTT.

This clone has more than one count but fewer than ten. A read error likely explains why the TCRdb protein, taken from a much larger clone, differs from this DNA's translation at residue 5; the protein shown is translated from the DNA. The chain couples TRDV2 to TRDJ3; 8 bases map to TRDD3. V trimming: 3 bases; J trimming: 2 bases; junction bases outside the gene matches: 8. Germline V gene data show CDR1 as GEAIGNYY and CDR2 as EKD. The CDR3 runs 18 residues. The CDR3 loop reads CACDESGIQAWDTRQMFF. The CDR3 DNA reads TGTGCCTGTGACGAATCGGGGATACAGGCCTGGGACACCCGACAGATGTTTTTC.

This clone was counted only a few times. A much larger clone lies a single base off, so this may be a read error. Within the sample, other DNA sequences also encode this same CDR3. The rearrangement uses TRDV1 and TRDJ1; TRDD3 matches at 12 bases. This CDR3 is 19 amino acids long. Germline CDR1 is TSWWSYY and CDR2 is QGS. Trimming at V came to 0 bases and at J to 8 bases, leaving 16 bases not matched to a gene. CDR3 in amino acids: CALGELRNSFWGIRIKLIF. The CDR3 region has the DNA TGTGCTCTTGGGGAACTGAGGAACTCCTTCTGGGGGATACGAATAAAACTCATCTTT.

This clone counts as medium-sized. Other nucleotide sequences in the sample specify the same CDR3. The rearrangement joins TRDV3 to TRDJ1, with TRDD3 matching 10 bases. V trimming: 3 bases; J trimming: 0 bases; junction bases outside the gene matches: 10. Germline V gives CDR1 TVYSNPD, CDR2 GDNSRS (reference sequence). The CDR3 runs to 16 residues. CDR3 in DNA: TGTGCCTTCCGTACTGGGGGATCCTTGTACACCGATAAACTCATCTTT. Amino acid sequence: CAFRTGGSLYTDKLIF.

In the case of this clone: One end of the junction varies from germline; a read error may be responsible. The same CDR3 arises from other DNA sequences in this sample as well. CDR3 bases: TGTGCCTGTAAGGGGGCCTTCCTACCTACTGGGGGATACACTTGGGACGCCCGACAGATGTTCTTC. Translation: CACKGAFLPTGGYTWDARQMFF. This chain uses TRDV2 with TRDJ3; 12 nucleotides align to TRDD3. Germline CDR1 GEAIGNYY, CDR2 EKD. This CDR3 has 22 residues.

This clone has more than one count but fewer than ten. A much larger clone lies a single base off, so this may be a read error. Additional DNA sequences in this sample encode the identical CDR3. V is TRDV2 and J is TRDJ1; 7 nucleotides match TRDD3. Per the germline V gene, CDR1 is GEAIGNYY and CDR2 is EKD. Unmatched junction bases numbered 11, after V lost 0 bases and J lost 8 bases. CDR3 length: 15 residues. The CDR3 loop reads CACDTLGAIGPKLIF. CDR3 DNA: TGTGCCTGTGACACCCTGGGGGCCATAGGACCAAAACTCATCTTT.

This clone has only a few counts. One junction end disagrees with the germline gene, perhaps due to a read error. The V and J genes are TRDV2 and TRDJ1; D assignment may be TRDD2 or TRDD3 (5 bases each). The CDR3 contains 19 residues. The germline V gene has CDR1 GEAIGNYY and CDR2 EKD. The CDR3 DNA reads TGTGCCTGTGGCACCGCCTGGGCCTACGGGGCAAAGTACACCGATAAACTCATCTTT. Translating gives CACGTAWAYGAKYTDKLIF.

As concerns this clone: One junction end disagrees with the germline gene, perhaps due to a read error. The chain combines TRDV1 with TRDJ1, with 9 nucleotides matching TRDD2. Germline lookup yields CDR1 TSWWSYY and CDR2 QGS. CDR3 length: 22 residues. For the CDR3, the DNA is TGTGCTCTTGGGGAACTAGTCCCGCCTTCCTACCTCGGGGGACCGAACACCGGTAAACTCATCTTT. Encoded protein: CALGELVPPSYLGGPNTGKLIF.

Turning to this clone: The protein recorded in TCRdb does not match the translated DNA at residue 4; the protein presented here comes from translating the DNA. The chain carries TRDV1 and TRDJ1, with 7 positions matching TRDD3. Looked up from germline, CDR1 is TSWWSYY and CDR2 is QGS. The CDR3 is made up of 17 amino acids. V trimming: 11 bases; J trimming: 0 bases; junction bases outside the gene matches: 18. The CDR3 DNA is TGTGCTTTGATGATACGTCTGGGGGGTAGGTACACCGATAAACTCATCTTT. Translating it yields CALMIRLGGRYTDKLIF.

This clone was seen more than once but under ten times. One base away lies a much larger clone, so this may be a sequencing read error. Within the sample, other DNA sequences also encode this same CDR3. V usage is TRDV2 and J usage is TRDJ3, with 10 bases aligning to TRDD3. The CDR3 is made up of 18 amino acids. The V gene's germline CDR1 is GEAIGNYY and CDR2 EKD. CDR3 nucleotides: TGTGCCTGTTCGACGGGGGATACGAGGTCCTGGGACACCCGGCAGATGTTTTTC. Translating it yields CACSTGDTRSWDTRQMFF.

This clone was seen only a few times. TCRdb's entry gives the protein of a much larger clone, which mismatches this DNA's translation at residue 14, likely from a read error; the protein reported here is translated from the DNA. The V call is TRDV3, the J call TRDJ2; 7 nucleotides align to TRDD3. The CDR3 sequence is 16 residues long. Germline CDR1 reads TVYSNPD; CDR2 reads GDNSRS (reference sequence). CDR3: CALGVLGGFTTAQPFF. The CDR3 region has the DNA TGTGCCCTAGGGGTACTAGGGGGATTCACGACAGCACAACCCTTCTTT. Full variable domain (rest looked up from reference TRDV3 and TRDJ2): CDKVTQSSPDQTVASGSEVVLLCTYDTVYSNPDLFWYRIRPDYSFQFVFYGDNSRSEGADFTQGRFSVKHILTQKAFHLVISPVRTEDSATYYCALGVLGGFTTAQPFFGKGTQLIVEP.

A word on this clone: TCRdb gives a protein that differs at residue 17 from what the DNA encodes, so the protein here is translated from the DNA. The chain recombines TRDV1 with TRDJ1; D might be TRDD3 (5 bases). In germline, CDR1 is TSWWSYY, CDR2 QGS. The CDR3 consists of 19 residues. CDR3 sequence (DNA): TGTGCTCTTGGGGTGCCAACTCCTGGGCCCCCCCGGTACACCGATAAACCCATCTTT. It encodes CALGVPTPGPPRYTDKPIF.

By sample fraction, this clone is medium-sized (0.01 to 0.1%). The gene calls are TRDV1 and TRDJ1; 10 nucleotides align to TRDD3. The germline gives CDR1 TSWWSYY, CDR2 QGS. The CDR3 has 18 residues. Trimming at V came to 3 bases and at J to 2 bases, leaving 12 bases not matched to a gene. CDR3 region: CALGESGTGGWWTDKLIF. In DNA form, the CDR3 reads TGTGCTCTTGGGGAGTCCGGTACTGGGGGATGGTGGACCGATAAACTCATCTTT.

CDR3 in DNA: TGTGCTCTTGAGGGAATCGACCTTCCGCAGTACTGGGGTGGATTCACCGATAAACTCATCTTT. Its translation is CALEGIDLPQYWGGFTDKLIF. J is TRDJ1 and V is TRDV1; D may be TRDD3 (7 bases). V was pared by 7 bases and J by 1 base, with 34 bases between. The CDR3 is 21 residues long. The germline V gene encodes CDR1 TSWWSYY and CDR2 QGS.

A few counts support this clone. The protein in TCRdb stems from a much larger clone and differs at residue 3 from this DNA's translation, likely a read error; here the protein is translated from the DNA. The V and J genes are TRDV2 and TRDJ1; 8 bases agree with TRDD3. Germline-derived CDR1 and CDR2 are GEAIGNYY and EKD. The CDR3 is 15 amino acids. The CDR3 loop reads CAWDSTGGNTDKLIF. The CDR3 DNA reads TGTGCCTGGGACAGTACTGGGGGTAACACCGATAAACTCATCTTT.

As concerns this clone: TCRdb records a much larger clone's protein for this DNA, with a difference at residue 12 that likely arises from a read error; the protein given is the translation of the DNA. The chain carries TRDV2 and TRDJ3; 11 nucleotides agree with TRDD3. Germline CDR1 is GEAIGNYY and CDR2 is EKD. Trimming took 3 bases from V and 5 from J; bases not matched to a gene: 11. The CDR3 has 19 residues. In DNA, the CDR3 is TGTGCCTGTGACTCTCTACTGGGGGATAAATCCCGGGACACCCGACAGATGTTTTTC. Translated, it gives CACDSLLGDKSRDTRQMFF.

This clone turned up a few times. A far larger clone lies a single base away; this is likely a read error. Other nucleotide sequences from this sample produce the same CDR3. The chain recombines TRDV2 with TRDJ3, with D uncertain. Trimming left V 0 bases short and J 0 bases short, with 11 bases between. The germline gives CDR1 GEAIGNYY, CDR2 EKD. The CDR3 sequence is 18 residues long. CDR3 in amino acids: CACDTVAGSSWDTRQMFF. CDR3 bases: TGTGCCTGTGACACCGTCGCGGGAAGCTCCTGGGACACCCGACAGATGTTTTTC.